One T cell receptor (beta chain) is described in this entry. The sample has other DNA sequences that encode this CDR3 too. Patients at the Seattle site were enrolled during active infection and followed longitudinally. With 0 bases clipped from V and 2 bases from J, the junction kept 4 bases outside the gene matches. The CDR3 sequence is 16 residues long. Germline V gene lookup returns CDR1 SGHDT and CDR2 YYEEEE. The data are from a study of blood T cell repertoires in COVID-19. Assay: immunoSEQ multiplex PCR; the TCRdb copy retains only in-frame clones and omits some. The sample records 400,000 or so clones, 89% being singletons.

Specimen: peripheral blood. This sequence originates from a woman in her forties with COVID-19, enrolled during active disease. The rearrangement uses TRBV5-6 and TRBJ1-5; 8 bases fit TRBD1. CDR3 residues: CASSLGAGGGNQPQHF. The CDR3 DNA sequence: TGTGCCAGCAGCTTGGGGGCAGGGGGCGGCAATCAGCCCCAGCATTTT.